One and the same sample provided the 23 T cell receptor beta chains below, sequenced in a study of blood T cell repertoires in COVID-19. Clones were read by immunoSEQ multiplex PCR, and TCRdb kept only the in-frame ones, dropping some. Among roughly 38,000 clones, approximately 90% were seen once, and the ten largest hold roughly 2%. Sample: peripheral blood. All receptors come from a man aged 50 or older with active COVID-19.

The chain is built from TRBV5-1 and TRBJ2-5, with D possibly being TRBD2 (5 bases). Germline CDR1 SGHRS, CDR2 YFSETQ. V shed 1 base and J shed 5 bases, with 9 bases lying between them. The CDR3 extends over 13 amino acids. The CDR3 DNA reads TGCGCCAGCAGCTTGACTGGAGGTGAGACCCAGTACTTC. It encodes CASSLTGGETQYF.

This rearrangement joins TRBV6-1 to TRBJ1-1; weak D call: TRBD1 (6 bases). With 1 base removed from V and 2 bases from J, the gap between germline ends came to 17 bases. CDR1 MNHNS and CDR2 SASEGT come from the germline V gene. The CDR3 runs 17 residues. CDR3 residues: CASSEDDSWGRNTEAFF. In DNA, the CDR3 is TGTGCCAGCAGTGAAGATGATAGTTGGGGGCGAAACACTGAAGCTTTCTTT.

The chain couples TRBV6-4 to TRBJ2-2; 9 bases map to TRBD1. Per germline, CDR1 MRHNA and CDR2 SNTAGT. The CDR3 contains 16 residues. V trimming: 0 bases; J trimming: 6 bases; junction bases outside the gene matches: 5. The CDR3 coding sequence is TGTGCCAGCAGTGACTCCACAGGGGGCGGTTCCGGGGAGCTGTTTTTT. Its protein is CASSDSTGGGSGELFF.

The DNA for the CDR3 is TGCGCCAGCAGCCAAGAAGGGAGCGGGGGGGCAGGGGAGCAGTTCTTC. Amino acid sequence: CASSQEGSGGAGEQFF. The V gene is TRBV4-1, the J gene TRBJ2-1; 10 bases agree with TRBD2. CDR1 and CDR2 (germline): MGHRA, YSYEKL. V was pared by 0 bases and J by 10 bases, with 9 bases of the junction left unmatched. There are 16 residues in the CDR3.

The V and J genes are TRBV2 and TRBJ1-5, with D possibly matching TRBD1 (5 bases). The CDR3 contains 12 residues. Germline V gene data show CDR1 as SNHLY and CDR2 as FYNNEI. The ends were cut back, 1 base at V and 11 bases at J, with 9 bases in the middle. The CDR3 region is CASSEDGGAQHF. CDR3 nucleotide sequence: TGTGCCAGCAGTGAAGATGGGGGGGCCCAGCATTTT.

This chain joins TRBV2 and TRBJ2-5, with D perhaps matching TRBD1 (6 bases). This CDR3 is 15 amino acids long. V lost 3 bases to trimming and J lost 1 base, with 12 bases between them. Germline V gives CDR1 SNHLY, CDR2 FYNNEI. The CDR3 DNA is TGTGCCAGCAGTGAGTTGACAGGTACCCAAGAGACCCAGTACTTC. Amino acids: CASSELTGTQETQYF.

The chain carries TRBV19 and TRBJ2-7; 7 bases align to TRBD2. The length of the CDR3 is 16 residues. CDR1 and CDR2 (germline): LNHDA, SQIVND (reference sequence). V shed 4 bases, J shed 1 base, and the junction held 10 bases outside the gene matches. The CDR3 DNA reads as TGTGCCAGTAGTAATTTTCTTGCTAGCGGATCCTACGAGCAGTACTTC. Translated, it gives CASSNFLASGSYEQYF.

The V gene is TRBV9, the J gene TRBJ2-7, with D possibly TRBD2 on 5 matching bases. This CDR3 region has 14 residues. With 2 bases removed from V and 5 bases from J, the gap between germline ends came to 14 bases. CDR1 and CDR2 (germline): SGDLS, YYNGEE. CDR3 protein: CASSVEADFHEQYF. The CDR3 region has the DNA TGTGCCAGCAGCGTTGAGGCGGACTTCCACGAGCAGTACTTC.

J is TRBJ1-4 and V is TRBV7-2, with D maybe TRBD1 (6 bases). V lost 2 bases and J 8 bases, leaving 9 bases between the germline ends. The CDR3 loop spans 13 amino acids. Germline V gene lookup returns CDR1 SGHTA and CDR2 FQGNSA. CDR3 sequence: CASSLTGWEKLFF. DNA for the CDR3: TGTGCCAGCAGCTTAACAGGGTGGGAAAAACTGTTTTTT. The full variable domain, with the rest looked up from reference TRBV7-2 and TRBJ1-4, is GAGVSQSPSNKVTEKGKDVELRCDPISGHTALYWYRQSLGQGLEFLIYFQGNSAPDKSGLPSDRFSAERTGGSVSTLTIQRTQQEDSAVYLCASSLTGWEKLFFGSGTQLSVL.

In its sample, this clone was seen once. This rearrangement joins TRBV4-3 to TRBJ2-3, with 9 bases matching TRBD2. The V and J ends lost 1 base and 1 base, in that order; junction bases with no gene match: 3. Germline CDR1 reads LGHNA; CDR2 reads YSLEER. This CDR3 contains 16 residues. The chain's CDR3 is CASSQVIAGGTDTQYF. CDR3 in DNA: TGCGCCAGCAGCCAAGTTATAGCGGGGGGCACAGATACGCAGTATTTT.

This clone was recorded once. This chain uses TRBV27 with TRBJ1-1; D is uncertain. Germline CDR1 reads MNHEY; CDR2 reads SMNVEV (reference sequence). This CDR3 contains 14 residues. Trimming stripped 2 bases from V and 6 bases from J, with 13 bases between. The CDR3 reads CASSLMGSGAEAFF. CDR3 DNA sequence: TGTGCCAGCAGTTTAATGGGTTCGGGAGCTGAAGCTTTCTTT.

The V gene is TRBV4-2, the J gene TRBJ2-1, with TRBD2 as a possible D gene (6 bases). With 1 base removed from V and 3 bases from J, the gap between germline ends came to 10 bases. Germline loops: CDR1 LGHNA, CDR2 YNFKEQ. The CDR3 consists of 15 residues. The CDR3: CASSQAGDLYNEQFF. DNA for the CDR3: TGTGCCAGCAGCCAAGCGGGGGACCTCTACAATGAGCAGTTCTTC.

The genes are TRBV10-1 and TRBJ2-1; D is possibly TRBD2 (6 bases). V shed 4 bases and J shed 10 bases, with 14 bases lying between them. CDR1 and CDR2 from the germline V gene are WNHNN and SYGVQD (reference sequence). The CDR3 runs 13 residues. CDR3 residues: CASSGGFGSEQFF. CDR3 coding DNA: TGCGCCAGCAGTGGGGGGTTCGGGAGCGAGCAGTTCTTC.

The rearrangement uses TRBV6-1 and TRBJ1-1; no clear D gene. Germline V gives CDR1 MNHNS, CDR2 SASEGT. There are 13 residues in the CDR3. Trimming took 2 bases from V and 6 from J, leaving 10 bases between them. CDR3 residues: CASSESRVAEAFF. CDR3 coding DNA: TGTGCCAGCAGTGAATCGAGGGTCGCTGAAGCTTTCTTT.

V usage is TRBV7-9 and J usage is TRBJ1-2; 11 bases align to TRBD1. The CDR3 loop spans 15 amino acids. The J segment lost 5 bases and the V segment lost 4 bases, leaving 6 bases of the junction unmatched. Germline CDR1 and CDR2: SEHNR and FQNEAQ (reference sequence). The CDR3 spells CASSSPGQGVYGYTF. CDR3 in DNA: TGTGCCAGCAGCTCACCGGGACAGGGGGTGTATGGCTACACCTTC. Using reference TRBV7-9 and TRBJ1-2 for the parts outside the CDR3, the full variable domain is DTGVSQNPRHKITKRGQNVTFRCDPISEHNRLYWYRQTLGQGPEFLTYFQNEAQLEKSRLLSDRFSAERPKGSFSTLEIQRTEQGDSAMYLCASSSPGQGVYGYTFGSGTRLTVV.

V usage is TRBV9 and J usage is TRBJ2-7; D is unresolved. The CDR3 runs 15 residues. The germline V gene encodes CDR1 SGDLS and CDR2 YYNGEE. Trimming took 0 bases from V and 5 from J, leaving 15 bases between them. In DNA, the CDR3 is TGTGCCAGCAGCGTAGGTGAGGTAATAAACGACGAGCAGTACTTC. It translates to CASSVGEVINDEQYF.

The genes are TRBV7-2 and TRBJ2-7, with 11 positions matching TRBD2. Germline V CDR1 and CDR2: SGHTA, FQGNSA. The trim removed 1 base at V and 0 bases at J, leaving 5 bases unmatched. The CDR3 sequence is 17 residues long. For the CDR3, the DNA is TGTGCCAGCAGCTTAGGCCCTAGCGGGAGGAACTCCTACGAGCAGTACTTC. This translates into CASSLGPSGRNSYEQYF.

This chain connects TRBV10-3 to TRBJ2-5, with D perhaps TRBD1 (5 bases). Germline CDR1 is ENHRY and CDR2 is SYGVKD. The CDR3 covers 13 residues. Trimming took 4 bases from V and 0 from J, leaving 6 bases between them. CDR3 residues: CAISARDQETQYF. CDR3 nucleotides: TGTGCCATCAGTGCCAGGGACCAAGAGACCCAGTACTTC.

The chain is built from TRBV19 and TRBJ2-1; possible D gene TRBD1, 6 bases. From germline, CDR1 is LNHDA and CDR2 SQIVND (reference sequence). This CDR3 contains 13 residues. V lost 5 bases and J 5 bases, leaving 10 bases between the germline ends. The CDR3 nucleotides read TGTGCCAGTAGTCTCCGGGACAACAATGAGCAGTTCTTC. Amino acids: CASSLRDNNEQFF.

The chain joins TRBV19 to TRBJ1-1; TRBD1 might be the D (6 bases). V gave up 0 bases and J gave up 0 bases, with 14 bases separating them. CDR1 is LNHDA and CDR2 is SQIVND in the germline V gene (reference sequence). The CDR3 runs to 17 residues. The CDR3 nucleotides read TGTGCCAGTAGTATAGATGGGGGGGGCCTCATGAACACTGAAGCTTTCTTT. It specifies CASSIDGGGLMNTEAFF.

The chain combines TRBV21-1 with TRBJ2-1; the DNA was not used to check the table's D call, TRBD2. TRBV21-1 is deemed a pseudogene. The CDR3 is 19 residues long. The CDR3 sequence: CASRAVVAGDCRGGNEQFF. CDR3 DNA: TGTGCCAGCAGGGCCGTAGTAGCGGGAGATTGTCGGGGGGGGAATGAGCAGTTCTTC.

DNA for the CDR3: TGTGCCAGCAGCTTAGCCCGAGTCGGGAGGGGCAATCAGCCCCAGCATTTT. Its protein product is CASSLARVGRGNQPQHF. The rearrangement joins TRBV7-8 to TRBJ1-5; the D is unclear. The CDR3 covers 17 residues. The germline CDR1 and CDR2 sequences are SGHVS and FQNEAQ. Trimming removed 0 bases at V and 2 bases at J, with 14 bases between.

This chain links TRBV14 with TRBJ2-1; 14 positions match TRBD2. CDR1 is SGHDN, CDR2 FVKESK, per germline. The CDR3 sequence is 17 residues long. V was pared by 4 bases and J by 0 bases, with 2 bases of the junction left unmatched. In DNA form, the CDR3 reads TGTGCCAGCAGCCGACTAGCGGGAGGGAACTCCTACAATGAGCAGTTCTTC. It yields the protein CASSRLAGGNSYNEQFF.